This is a list of T cell receptor beta chains from one sample in a study of blood T cell repertoires in COVID-19. The method was immunoSEQ multiplex PCR; TCRdb's version includes in-frame clones alone and lacks a portion of them. The sample lists roughly 84,000 clones; about 85% were seen once. The source material was peripheral blood. The receptors were sampled from an elderly man with active or convalescent COVID-19. CDR3s include the opening cysteine and the closing phenylalanine or tryptophan. A D gene is named only where the DNA matches it firmly. Size values are once, few and many counts, or a class for expanded clones, and some rows have none.

j_call	d_call	v_call	clone_size	cdr3_nt	cdr3_aa
TRBJ2-3	TRBD1	TRBV6-1	.	TGTGCCAGCAGTGACCACCGGGACAGGGGGACAGATACGCAGTATTTT	CASSDHRDRGTDTQYF
TRBJ1-1	TRBD1	TRBV6-5	.	TGTGCCAGCAGGGGACAGGGGCGGACTGAAGCTTTCTTT	CASRGQGRTEAFF
TRBJ1-4	.	TRBV5-1	.	TGCGCCAGCAGCGAAGGGAGGGTTACTAATGAAAAACTGTTTTTT	CASSEGRVTNEKLFF
TRBJ1-2	TRBD1	TRBV5-5	few	TGTGCCAGCAGCTTGGTACAGGGGCTTGGCTACACCTTC	CASSLVQGLGYTF
TRBJ1-1	.	TRBV11-2	.	TGTGCCAGCAGCTTAGTGTTTCGCACTGAAGCTTTCTTT	CASSLVFRTEAFF
TRBJ2-3	.	TRBV6-5	.	TGTGCCACCTTAAGAGGGTCCACAGATACGCAGTATTTT	CATLRGSTDTQYF
TRBJ2-1	.	TRBV11-3	.	TGTGCCAGCAGCGAGGGCCAGAGGGCCGGGATCGATGAGCAGTTCTTC	CASSEGQRAGIDEQFF
TRBJ1-2	.	TRBV5-1	once	TGCGCCAGCAGCTTCACTCCGGAGGGCAACTATGGCTACACCTTC	CASSFTPEGNYGYTF
TRBJ1-1	TRBD1	TRBV15	.	TGTGCCACCAGCGGGTACAGGGGTTCGAACACTGAAGCTTTCTTT	CATSGYRGSNTEAFF
TRBJ2-3	TRBD1	TRBV5-5	.	TGTGCCAGCAGCTTGGGGGACAGGGTCGCAGATACGCAGTATTTT	CASSLGDRVADTQYF
TRBJ1-3	.	TRBV5-6	.	TGTGCCAGCAGCACGACGTCCAGGGGAAGGGCTGGAAACACCATATATTTT	CASSTTSRGRAGNTIYF
TRBJ1-4	.	TRBV28	.	TGTGCCAGCAGTCTCGCCAGGACAGTTACAGCAACTAATGAAAAACTGTTTTTT	CASSLARTVTATNEKLFF
TRBJ2-5	.	TRBV11-3	.	TGTGCCAGCAGCTCTGGACAGGGAGGGGAGACCCAGTACTTC	CASSSGQGGETQYF
TRBJ2-1	.	TRBV7-9	.	TGTGCCAGCAGCTTATACTGGAGCTCCTACAATGAGCAGTTCTTC	CASSLYWSSYNEQFF
TRBJ1-6	.	TRBV3-1/TRBV3-2	.	TGTGCCAGCAGCCAGCCGAGCTCACCCCTCCACTTT	CASSQPSSPLHF
TRBJ2-6	.	TRBV7-9	.	TGTGCCAGCAAGGGGTCCGGGGCCAACGTCCTGACTTTC	CASKGSGANVLTF
TRBJ1-1	.	TRBV6-5	.	TGTGCCAGCAGTTACTCCAGGGCTTTAAACACTGAAGCTTTCTTT	CASSYSRALNTEAFF
TRBJ2-3	.	TRBV25-1	few	TGTGCCAGCAGGCGGGCAGGGGCGATAGATACGCAGTATTTT	CASRRAGAIDTQYF
TRBJ1-3	.	TRBV28	.	TGTGCCAGCGATACAGGGAGCTCTGGAAACACCATATATTTT	CASDTGSSGNTIYF
TRBJ2-3	.	TRBV5-8	.	TGTGCCAGCAGCTTGCGGAGGCTCGCACCGCAGTATTTT	CASSLRRLAPQYF
TRBJ2-1	TRBD2	TRBV19	.	TGTGCCAGTAGTACAAAGGGCGGGCGGGGGTACAATGAGCAGTTCTTC	CASSTKGGRGYNEQFF
TRBJ1-6	.	TRBV10-1	.	TGCGCCAGCAGTGAGCCCACAGCCCGTTTTGATTCACCCCTCCACTTT	CASSEPTARFDSPLHF
TRBJ1-5	.	TRBV2	.	TGTGCCAGCAGTGAAGCGCGTTCGAGCAATCAGCCCCAGCATTTT	CASSEARSSNQPQHF
TRBJ1-2	TRBD1	TRBV6-5	.	TGTGCCAGCAGTTCTTGGCAGGGGGGAAACTATGGCTACACCTTC	CASSSWQGGNYGYTF
TRBJ1-1	TRBD1	TRBV20-1	once	TGCAGTGCTAGTCTCGCAGGGGGCCCTGAAGCTTTCTTT	CSASLAGGPEAFF
TRBJ1-2	.	TRBV7-3	.	TGTGCCAGCAGCCGGGGTGACAGGTATTTAGGTGATGGCTACACCTTC	CASSRGDRYLGDGYTF
TRBJ2-1	.	TRBV24-1	few	TGTGCCACCAGTGGTGGGGGGGCAGGTAGAGGTGAGCAGTTCTTC	CATSGGGAGRGEQFF
TRBJ1-6	.	TRBV19	.	TGTGCCAGTAGTACCTCAGGCGTGGGTAATTCACCCCTCCACTTT	CASSTSGVGNSPLHF
TRBJ2-3	TRBD2	TRBV27	.	TGTGCCAGCAGTAAACTAGCGGGAGTGGGCACAGATACGCAGTATTTT	CASSKLAGVGTDTQYF
TRBJ2-3	.	TRBV7-2	.	TGTGCCAGCAGCTTACAATTTGGGGGGAACACAGATACGCAGTATTTT	CASSLQFGGNTDTQYF
TRBJ1-6	.	TRBV4-2	.	TGTGCCAGCAGCCAAGTCTCTCAGGGGAATTCACCCCTCCACTTT	CASSQVSQGNSPLHF
TRBJ2-1	TRBD1	TRBV6-5	.	TGTGCCAGCAAGGACAGGGGCCCCTACAATGAGCAGTTCTTC	CASKDRGPYNEQFF
TRBJ2-1	.	TRBV7-9	.	TGTGCCGCAGGGCGGAAGAGCTCCTACAATGAGCAGTTCTTC	CAAGRKSSYNEQFF
TRBJ1-5	TRBD1	TRBV5-1	.	TGCGCCAGCAGCTTTAGGGCAGGGGGCAATCCTCAGCCCCAGCATTTT	CASSFRAGGNPQPQHF
TRBJ1-5	.	TRBV9	.	TGTGCCAGCAGTACAGGGCTCGAAGGTCAGCCCCAGCATTTT	CASSTGLEGQPQHF
TRBJ2-2	.	TRBV2	.	TGTGCCAGCAGAACCGGGACAACGAACACCGGGGAGCTGTTTTTT	CASRTGTTNTGELFF
TRBJ2-2	.	TRBV7-9	.	TGTGCCAGCAGCTTCGTCGGGGGATTTGGCACCGGGGAGCTGTTTTTT	CASSFVGGFGTGELFF
TRBJ1-5	TRBD1	TRBV2	.	TGTGCCAGCAGTCCCCGGACAGGGGGCCAGCCCCAGCATTTT	CASSPRTGGQPQHF
TRBJ1-4	.	TRBV5-4	.	TGTGCCAGCAGCTTGAACGAGGAAAAACTGTTTTTT	CASSLNEEKLFF
TRBJ2-1	.	TRBV7-2	.	TGTGCCAGCAGCCCCCTTCGGGATTATAATGAGCAGTTCTTC	CASSPLRDYNEQFF
TRBJ1-3	.	TRBV7-6	.	TGTGCCAGCAGCACCAACGCAGGGTTAGGCAACACCATATATTTT	CASSTNAGLGNTIYF
TRBJ2-3	TRBD2	TRBV4-1	.	TGCGCCAGCAGCCAAGATTGGGGGGGAGAAGATACGCAGTATTTT	CASSQDWGGEDTQYF
TRBJ2-3	.	TRBV3-1/TRBV3-2	.	TGTGCCAGCAGCCAATGGCTGGCAGATACGCAGTATTTT	CASSQWLADTQYF
TRBJ1-3	TRBD1	TRBV19	.	TGTGCCAGTAGTCCTCAACTTCAGACAGGGAGAAACACCATATATTTT	CASSPQLQTGRNTIYF
TRBJ1-2	TRBD1	TRBV12-3/TRBV12-4	.	TGTGCCAGCAGTCCGGGACAGGGGTATGGCTACACCTTC	CASSPGQGYGYTF
TRBJ1-5	.	TRBV3-1/TRBV3-2	.	TGTGCCAGCAGCTCTGGAGGGGGCAATCAGCCCCAGCATTTT	CASSSGGGNQPQHF
TRBJ2-1	.	TRBV24-1	.	TGTGCCACCAGTGACAACCACAGGGCTGAGCAGTTCTTC	CATSDNHRAEQFF
TRBJ2-3	.	TRBV4-2	.	TGTGCCAGCAGCCGCCAGACAGGAGATACGCAGTATTTT	CASSRQTGDTQYF
TRBJ1-1	.	TRBV2	.	TGTGCCAGCAGTGAGATTAGGACAACGAACACTGAAGCTTTCTTT	CASSEIRTTNTEAFF
TRBJ2-2	TRBD1	TRBV24-1	.	TGTGCCACCAGTGATTCAGCGACAGGGGCCACCGGGGAGCTGTTTTTT	CATSDSATGATGELFF
TRBJ1-2	TRBD1	TRBV5-1	once	TGCGCCAGCAGCTCTCAGGGGGGAGCTAACTATGGCTACACCTTC	CASSSQGGANYGYTF
TRBJ2-6	.	TRBV2	.	TGTGCCAGCAGGGCCCTCCGGGACAACTCTGGGGCCAACGTCCTGACTTTC	CASRALRDNSGANVLTF
TRBJ2-6	.	TRBV19	.	TGTGCCAGTAGTATCTCTGGCTCAGGGGCCAACGTCCTGACTTTC	CASSISGSGANVLTF
TRBJ1-2	.	TRBV4-1	.	TGCGCCAGCAGCCAAGATATTCTCAAGGGAGACGGCTACACCTTC	CASSQDILKGDGYTF
TRBJ2-2	.	TRBV11-1	.	TGTGCCAGCAGCTTAGTCGGGAAGGCAACCGGGGAGCTGTTTTTT	CASSLVGKATGELFF
TRBJ1-1	.	TRBV12-3/TRBV12-4	.	TGTGCCAGCAGTTTGCTTAGAACTGAAGCTTTCTTT	CASSLLRTEAFF